These 16 T cell receptor beta chains were sequenced from one sample in a study of blood T cell repertoires in COVID-19 (dated by TCRdb to the early 2020s). Library preparation used the immunoSEQ multiplex PCR assay. TCRdb provides this immuneACCESS table in a form limited to in-frame rearrangements. Some clones are lacking; in checked studies, under half of them reflect an unresolved V gene, and why the rest are absent is not known. This sample lists 190,000 or so clones; around nine tenths were detected once. In total, the top ten clones hold 0.88% of the sample. Sequencing was done on a sample of peripheral blood. Receptor source: a woman aged 18-29 years who had recovered from COVID-19.

The chain combines TRBV7-9 with TRBJ1-2, with D maybe TRBD1 (6 bases). Trimming removed 3 bases at V and 4 bases at J, with 15 bases between. The CDR3 extends over 15 amino acids. In germline, CDR1 is SEHNR, CDR2 FQNEAQ (reference sequence). CDR3: CASSFQSTGFYGYTF. As DNA, the CDR3 is TGTGCCAGCAGCTTTCAGTCGACAGGATTCTATGGCTACACCTTC.

The CDR3 nucleotides read TGTGCCAGCAGCTTCGGGGGGCGGCTACCTAACACCGGGGAGCTGTTTTTT. This translates into CASSFGGRLPNTGELFF. This chain links TRBV7-9 with TRBJ2-2, with D maybe TRBD2 (7 bases). This CDR3 has 17 residues. Germline CDR1 and CDR2: SEHNR and FQNEAQ (reference sequence). The V and J ends lost 3 bases and 2 bases respectively, with 16 bases between them.

In regard to this clone: Different DNA sequences within this sample yield the same CDR3. This sequence joins TRBV24-1 and TRBJ1-5, with TRBD1 matching 11 bases. Germline-derived CDR1 and CDR2 are KGHDR and SFDVKD. The CDR3 sequence is 17 residues long. Unmatched junction bases numbered 3, after V lost 3 bases and J lost 0 bases. In nucleotides, the CDR3 is TGTGCCACCAGTGATCCTGGACAGGGGGCTAGCAATCAGCCCCAGCATTTT. Protein: CATSDPGQGASNQPQHF.

The rearrangement uses TRBV2 and TRBJ2-5; perhaps TRBD1 as D (5 bases). Germline CDR1 SNHLY, CDR2 FYNNEI. There are 14 residues in the CDR3. V gave up 7 bases and J gave up 4 bases, with 16 bases separating them. The CDR3 here is CASTVGRVGETQYF. The DNA of the CDR3 is TGTGCCAGCACTGTAGGCAGGGTAGGAGAGACCCAGTACTTC.

The V call is TRBV10-1, the J call TRBJ2-7; D may be TRBD1 (5 bases). The CDR3 is made up of 11 amino acids. CDR1 WNHNN and CDR2 SYGVQD come from the germline V gene (reference sequence). The CDR3 reads CDPGAVGEQYF. The CDR3 DNA reads TGCGACCCTGGGGCGGTTGGCGAGCAGTACTTC.

This clone was observed a few times. The V and J genes are TRBV6-4 and TRBJ2-3; TRBD2 matches 8 bases. With 3 bases clipped from V and 6 bases from J, the junction kept 8 bases outside the gene matches. The germline V gene encodes CDR1 MRHNA and CDR2 SNTAGT. CDR3 length equals 15 residues. CDR3 region: CASSDNGGASDTQYF. In DNA, the CDR3 is TGTGCCAGCAGTGATAACGGGGGGGCCTCCGATACGCAGTATTTT.

The chain couples TRBV15 to TRBJ2-7; 7 positions match TRBD2. Looked up from germline, CDR1 is LNHNV and CDR2 is YYDKDF (reference sequence). This CDR3 comprises 16 residues. The junction had 8 bases not matched to a gene; V was cut back by 3 bases and J by 0 bases. The CDR3 nucleotides are TGTGCCACCAGCAGGGGGGAGGGGTCCCTCTCCTACGAGCAGTACTTC. Its protein product is CATSRGEGSLSYEQYF. Complete variable domain (other parts from reference TRBV15 and TRBJ2-7): DAMVIQNPRYQVTQFGKPVTLSCSQTLNHNVMYWYQQKSSQAPKLLFHYYDKDFNNEADTPDNFQSRRPNTSFCFLDIRSPGLGDTAMYLCATSRGEGSLSYEQYFGPGTRLTVT.

The chain is built from TRBV4-1 and TRBJ1-6, with a weak D call TRBD1 (6 bases). This CDR3 region has 17 residues. Germline V CDR1 and CDR2: MGHRA, YSYEKL. Trimming took off 6 bases at V and 6 bases at J, with 21 bases between the two ends. CDR3 coding DNA: TGCGCCAGCAGAACAGGGTATCATCGAGAGCTTAATTCACCCCTCCACTTT. Amino acids: CASRTGYHRELNSPLHF.

The chain employs TRBV19 and TRBJ2-4; possible D gene TRBD2, 6 bases. Germline V lookup: CDR1 LNHDA, CDR2 SQIVND (reference sequence). V was trimmed by 3 bases and J by 2 bases, leaving 11 bases between them. The CDR3 is 15 residues long. The CDR3 spells CASSIAGKSKNIQYF. CDR3 nucleotide sequence: TGTGCCAGTAGTATTGCGGGGAAATCCAAAAACATTCAGTACTTC.

This clone came up many times. The chain uses TRBV19 and TRBJ1-3; D may be TRBD1 (6 bases). Per germline, CDR1 LNHDA and CDR2 SQIVND (reference sequence). V was shortened by 9 bases and J by 0 bases, with 15 bases between the two germline ends. The CDR3 runs 15 residues. This chain's CDR3 is CASIDIGGSGNTIYF. The CDR3 DNA follows: TGTGCCAGCATAGATATAGGGGGCTCTGGAAACACCATATATTTT.

The chain has TRBV4-3 and TRBJ2-3; 12 nucleotides match TRBD2. Losses at the gene ends were 3 bases for V and 4 bases for J; bases not matched to a gene: 2. CDR1 is LGHNA, CDR2 YSLEER, per germline. The CDR3 is 15 amino acids. As DNA, the CDR3 is TGCGCCAGCAGCCAGACTAGCGGGAGCCCAGATACGCAGTATTTT. This gives the protein CASSQTSGSPDTQYF.

The chain couples TRBV2 to TRBJ2-2; TRBD1 matches at 8 bases. The CDR3 extends over 16 amino acids. Germline V gives CDR1 SNHLY, CDR2 FYNNEI. The V gene end was trimmed by 9 bases and the J gene end by 0 bases; junction bases not matched to a gene: 9. Written as DNA, the CDR3 is TGTGCCAGGGGACCCCGGACAGGGTCGAACACCGGGGAGCTGTTTTTT. Residues: CARGPRTGSNTGELFF. Full variable domain (rest looked up from reference TRBV2 and TRBJ2-2): EPEVTQTPSHQVTQMGQEVILRCVPISNHLYFYWYRQILGQKVEFLVSFYNNEISEKSEIFDDQFSVERPDGSNFTLKIRSTKLEDSAMYFCARGPRTGSNTGELFFGEGSRLTVL.

This clone was recorded only once. The chain carries TRBV5-1 and TRBJ2-7; no clear D gene. Germline V gene data show CDR1 as SGHRS and CDR2 as YFSETQ. The ends were cut back, 4 bases at V and 2 bases at J, with 13 bases in the middle. There are 14 residues in the CDR3. The CDR3 DNA follows: TGCGCCAGCAGCCGAACAGAAAATGCCTACGAGCAGTACTTC. Translation gives CASSRTENAYEQYF.

CDR3 nucleotide sequence: TGTGCCAGCAGCCGCGGCGGTCGGGAGACCCAGTACTTC. Translated: CASSRGGRETQYF. The chain has TRBV9 and TRBJ2-5, with D unresolved. Germline values: CDR1 SGDLS, CDR2 YYNGEE. The CDR3 is 13 amino acids. Trimming pared 4 bases from V and 5 bases from J, leaving 12 bases between.

This clone has only a few counts. The chain employs TRBV4-2 and TRBJ2-1; 8 bases agree with TRBD2. The length of the CDR3 is 16 residues. V was pared by 1 base and J by 7 bases, with 9 bases of the junction left unmatched. From germline, CDR1 is LGHNA and CDR2 YNFKEQ. The CDR3 sequence is CASSQGHGTSSNEQFF. The DNA of the CDR3 is TGTGCCAGCAGCCAAGGCCACGGGACTAGTAGTAATGAGCAGTTCTTC.

V and J are TRBV4-3 and TRBJ1-1, with D hard to call. Trimming stripped 0 bases from V and 0 bases from J, with 8 bases between. The CDR3 sequence is 15 residues long. From germline, CDR1 is LGHNA and CDR2 YSLEER. Here the CDR3 DNA reads TGCGCCAGCAGCCAAGAGGCCCGGGTGAACACTGAAGCTTTCTTT. Translating gives CASSQEARVNTEAFF.